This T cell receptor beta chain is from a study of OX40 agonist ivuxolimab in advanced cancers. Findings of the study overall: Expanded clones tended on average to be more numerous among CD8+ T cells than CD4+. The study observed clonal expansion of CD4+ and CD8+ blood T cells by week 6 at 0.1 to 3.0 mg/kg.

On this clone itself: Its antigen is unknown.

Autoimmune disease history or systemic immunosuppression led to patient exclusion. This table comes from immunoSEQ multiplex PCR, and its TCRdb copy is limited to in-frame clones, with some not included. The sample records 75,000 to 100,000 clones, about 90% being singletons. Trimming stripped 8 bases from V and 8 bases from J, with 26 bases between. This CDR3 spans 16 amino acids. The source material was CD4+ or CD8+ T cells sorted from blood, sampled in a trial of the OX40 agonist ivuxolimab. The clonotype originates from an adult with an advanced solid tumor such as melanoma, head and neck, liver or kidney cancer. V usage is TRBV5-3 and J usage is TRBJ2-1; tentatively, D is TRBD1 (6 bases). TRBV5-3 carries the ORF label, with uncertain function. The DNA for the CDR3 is TGTGCCAGGTCAGGGACACTAAGAAAGGTTGAATATGAGCAGTTCTTC. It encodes CARSGTLRKVEYEQFF.